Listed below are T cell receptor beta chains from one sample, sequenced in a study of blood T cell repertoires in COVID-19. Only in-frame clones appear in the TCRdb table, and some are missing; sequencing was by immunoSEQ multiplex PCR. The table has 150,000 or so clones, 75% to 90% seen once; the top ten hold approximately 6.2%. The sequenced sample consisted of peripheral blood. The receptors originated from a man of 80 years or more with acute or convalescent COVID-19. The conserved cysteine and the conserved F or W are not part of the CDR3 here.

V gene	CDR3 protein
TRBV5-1	ASSLSTPQETQY
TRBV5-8	ASSLGQGGEKLF
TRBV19	ASTRGPHSNTEAF
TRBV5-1	ASSEPGLAGDTQY
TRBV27	ASSPRQDSSYT
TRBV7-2	ASSLAASAGPQETQY
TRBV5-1	ASSSSARLAGGRNEQF
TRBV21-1	ASSPRGGEETQY
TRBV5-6	ASSSDGGNYGYT
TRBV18	ASSPRNRVGGLADTQY
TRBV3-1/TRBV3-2	ASSLDSNTEAF
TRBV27	ASSPRRGRTDTQY
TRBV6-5	ASTQGPLSNQPQH
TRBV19	ASSMGTDNYGYT
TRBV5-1	ASSLGTSADTQY
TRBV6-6	ASSPGQGGTVLTDTQY
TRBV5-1	ASSFVRVNTEAF
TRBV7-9	ASSATGAYTDTQY
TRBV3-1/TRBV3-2	ASSLRTGMKADTQY
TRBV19	ASSPLAGWDYGYT
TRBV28	ASVGDSYEQY
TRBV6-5	ASQTGLAGTGELF
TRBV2	ASSWRLNEQY
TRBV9	ASSGGGNTGELF
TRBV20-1	SAQTRFWQY
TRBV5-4	ATREQGGNQPQH
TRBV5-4	ASSLGPGGTDTQY
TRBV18	ASSPTDSRVSYSAGYT
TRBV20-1	SASSGVQETQY